A selection of T cell receptor beta chains follows, all from one sample in a study of T cell repertoires in cytomegalovirus infection. TCRdb analysed the reads with MiXCR anew, one entry per CDR3 protein. Of around 350,000 distinct CDR3 sequences in the sample, about a sixth were seen once. The sample was PBMCs. These receptors all stem from a human donor in good health (CMV status not recorded). Some clones in this sample may be carry-over from other donors' samples. The CDR3 runs from the conserved cysteine through the conserved F or W. Each record gives: clone size, D gene, J gene, V gene, CDR3 protein, CDR3 DNA. The D gene is left open where the match is weak. Clone sizes are given selectively: once, few, many, or a class where the clone is expanded.

many | . | TRBJ2-6 | TRBV28 | CASIDSGANVLTF | TGTGCCAGCATAGACTCTGGGGCCAACGTCCTGACTTTC
. | . | TRBJ2-7 | TRBV7-9 | CASEPPRVDYEQYF | TGTGCCAGCGAACCCCCCAGGGTGGACTACGAGCAGTACTTC
few | TRBD1 | TRBJ1-5 | TRBV12-3/TRBV12-4 | CASRQTGSRNQPQHF | TGTGCCAGCAGGCAGACAGGGTCGAGAAATCAGCCCCAGCATTTT
many | . | TRBJ2-5 | TRBV7-9 | CASSLRVQETQYF | TGTGCCAGCAGCCTGAGGGTCCAGGAGACCCAGTACTTC
few | . | TRBJ1-5 | TRBV6-2/TRBV6-3 | CATAQRNQPQHF | TGTGCCACCGCTCAGAGAAATCAGCCCCAGCATTTT
few | TRBD2 | TRBJ2-3 | TRBV7-9 | CASSPPGTRGDTQYF | TGTGCCAGCAGCCCCCCGGGGACTAGGGGGGATACGCAGTATTTT
many | TRBD2 | TRBJ2-7 | TRBV7-8 | CASSLSVWREYEQYF | TGTGCCAGCAGCTTATCCGTCTGGCGGGAGTACGAGCAGTACTTC
few | . | TRBJ1-1 | TRBV28 | CASRRYLLAPAFF | TGTGCCAGCAGGCGATACCTACTTGCCCCAGCTTTCTTT
few | TRBD2 | TRBJ2-2 | TRBV6-5 | CASSYETSGITGELFF | TGTGCCAGCAGTTACGAGACTAGCGGGATTACCGGGGAGCTGTTTTTT
. | TRBD1 | TRBJ1-5 | TRBV20-1 | CSANGQGDQPQHF | TGCAGTGCAAACGGACAGGGGGATCAGCCCCAGCATTTT
many | . | TRBJ1-6 | TRBV27 | CASSFRARGNSPLHF | TGTGCCAGCAGTTTCCGGGCACGGGGAAATTCACCCCTCCACTTT
many | TRBD1 | TRBJ2-7 | TRBV6-1 | CASSSRQGTYEQYF | TGTGCCAGCAGTTCCCGACAGGGGACCTACGAGCAGTACTTC
few | TRBD1 | TRBJ1-1 | TRBV20-1 | CSARGTDRENTEAFF | TGCAGTGCCCGCGGAACAGACAGGGAGAACACTGAAGCTTTCTTT
once | . | TRBJ1-6 | TRBV7-2 | CATSFFRNNSPLHF | TGTGCCACCAGCTTTTTCCGGAATAATTCACCCCTCCACTTT
few | TRBD2 | TRBJ2-5 | TRBV10-2 | CASVSQRDQTQYF | TGCGCCAGCGTTAGCCAGCGGGATCAGACCCAGTACTTC
. | . | TRBJ2-3 | TRBV27 | CASSFEGSMQDTQYF | TGTGCCAGCAGTTTCGAAGGGTCGATGCAAGATACGCAGTATTTT
many | TRBD1 | TRBJ2-1 | TRBV7-9 | CASSLLQGVVGNEQFF | TGTGCCAGCAGCTTACTGCAGGGGGTCGTTGGGAATGAGCAGTTCTTC
. | TRBD2 | TRBJ2-3 | TRBV7-2 | CASSREGRTDTQYF | TGTGCCAGCAGTCGGGAGGGCCGTACAGATACGCAGTATTTT
few | TRBD2 | TRBJ2-3 | TRBV20-1 | CSARATTSGTDTQYF | TGCAGTGCTAGAGCGACGACTAGCGGCACAGATACGCAGTATTTT
few | . | TRBJ1-6 | TRBV7-2 | CASQGGNSPLHF | TGTGCCAGCCAAGGGGGGAATTCACCCCTCCACTTT
. | . | TRBJ1-2 | TRBV6-5 | CATSDAGANYGYTF | TGTGCCACCTCGGACGCGGGGGCTAACTATGGCTACACCTTC
. | TRBD1 | TRBJ1-2 | TRBV7-9 | CASSSPQGASYTF | TGTGCCAGCAGCTCCCCGCAGGGGGCGAGCTACACCTTC
. | . | TRBJ1-6 | TRBV20-1 | CSARSPLGSYNSPLHF | TGCAGTGCTAGATCACCTTTAGGCTCCTATAATTCACCCCTCCACTTT
many | . | TRBJ2-5 | TRBV5-5 | CASSFFTGQETQYF | TGTGCCAGCAGCTTTTTTACAGGACAAGAGACCCAGTACTTC
few | . | TRBJ2-1 | TRBV18 | CASSLVTVGNEQFF | TGTGCCAGCTCACTTGTGACTGTCGGCAATGAGCAGTTCTTC
. | . | TRBJ1-1 | TRBV5-1 | CASSALEGRGTEAFF | TGCGCCAGCAGCGCCCTGGAGGGCAGGGGCACTGAAGCTTTCTTT
many | TRBD1 | TRBJ2-7 | TRBV12-3/TRBV12-4 | CASSFTGGAEAEQYF | TGTGCCAGCAGCTTTACAGGGGGCGCAGAGGCCGAGCAGTACTTC
few | . | TRBJ2-1 | TRBV11-1 | CASSLSVQSSYNEQFF | TGTGCCAGCAGCTTATCTGTGCAGAGCTCCTACAATGAGCAGTTCTTC
many | . | TRBJ2-3 | TRBV7-2 | CASSFGSDTQYF | TGTGCCAGCAGCTTCGGTTCAGATACGCAGTATTTT